This T cell receptor (beta chain) was observed in a study of radiation and T cells in renal cell carcinoma (dated by TCRdb to the early 2020s). About the full investigation: The samples were obtained from a clinical trial, where primary renal cell carcinomas were treated with 15 Gy stereotactic body radiation therapy and then removed by nephrectomy 4 weeks afterward. In total, around 53 samples, comprising 26 tumors and around 27 peripheral blood samples, were subjected to TCR beta sequencing. Across all 50 or so samples, approximately 4,000,000 unique CDR3 nucleotide sequences, encoding 2,658,974 unique CDR3 amino acid sequences, were identified.

The intended sense of this specimen's time point label: blood 2 weeks post-SBRT. This specimen's treatment or condition label, interpreted: 15 Gy SBRT to primary tumor, nephrectomy 4 weeks later. To follow tumor-enriched clonotypes, serial peripheral blood was collected from radiation-treated patients at baseline and at 2 weeks and 4 weeks after SBRT. Every patient had renal cell carcinoma of clear cell pathology. Genomic DNA for TCR sequencing was prepared using the QIAamp DNA Blood Mini Kit (Qiagen). Only samples passing all quality control checks were included in the analyses. Here is what the overall study found, with its caveats: Tracking of blood repertoire dynamics stopped at four to five weeks after treatment, with no follow-up past that point. Top tumor clonotypes rose in blood from baseline to 2 weeks post-radiation, then contracted by 4 weeks, suggesting transient expansion of tumor-resident clones. No pretreatment tumor biopsies were available, so the baseline intratumoral presence of clonotypes could not be determined. Effects of radiation dose or scheduling on the TCR repertoire could not be addressed with the single-armed trial design.

Notes on this clone: This receptor's antigen is unknown. No qualities accompany the bases; no much larger clone lies one base away.

Per the germline V gene, SGHDT is the CDR1 and YYEEEE is the CDR2. Trimming removed 1 base from V and 2 bases from J, leaving 10 bases between the germline ends. Measured from the cysteine to the phenylalanine, the CDR3 is 16 residues long. Solely the CDR3 DNA is kept, with 48 bases framed from the first base. Following the manufacturer's recommendations, the immunoSEQ kit was used to generate TCR beta libraries from genomic DNA. Library preparation used a first multiplex PCR with proprietary primers, then a second PCR adding unique barcodes, with bead cleanups after each round. A positive control reaction and a negative control reaction, both provided in the kit, were run with every batch of samples. The final libraries were assessed on an Agilent 4200 TapeStation D1000 ScreenTape, pooled by volume, and quantified by qPCR. Sequencing was performed on an Illumina NextSeq500 using a MidOutput 150-cycle cartridge, with 156 Read1 cycles, 15 Index1 cycles, and the kit custom primers. The pooled library was loaded at 0.75 to 1 pM, and about 19% PhiX control was spiked in. On the study's bioinformatics: The vendor-processed data were analyzed in R, and a clonotype was defined as all T cells that share the same CDR3 nucleotide sequence. For clone abundance analyses, frequencies were normalized to the 10,000 most abundant clones per sample. Public T cell clones, averaging fewer than five per sample, were removed before analysis. Tumor-enriched clonotypes and baseline blood-enriched clonotypes were defined as those with an abundance difference of at least 32-fold between compartments. A beta-binomial differential abundance model was used to identify clonotypes that expanded or contracted between blood time points. Tumor-blood repertoire similarity was measured with the Baroni-Urbani and Buser coefficient, and group comparisons used two-tailed Wilcoxon tests in R. Sourced from immuneACCESS, this table was stored by TCRdb with only in-frame sequences that have V and J called. A share of the clones is absent; for the studies checked, an unresolved V gene accounts for under half, and the remainder has no known explanation. D and trimming come from the DNA, and the V and J calls and clone size come from that table. The sample has tens of thousands of clones on record, around 85% of them singletons. The ten largest clones take up roughly 31% of the sample.

This chain joins TRBV5-6 to TRBJ2-6; a weak D assignment points to TRBD1 (6 bases agree). The origin of this receptor is a man aged 60 to 75 with renal cell carcinoma. The specimen was blood, collected from a patient whose treatment included radiotherapy and nephrectomy. The DNA reads as follows: TGTGCCAGCAGCTTGAATTGGGGGCCTGGGGCCAACGTCCTGACTTTC. This translates into CASSLNWGPGANVLTF.